These 5 T cell receptor beta chains were sequenced from one sample in a study of somatic mutations in cytotoxic T cells in rheumatoid arthritis. Measured with immunoSEQ multiplex PCR; TCRdb has only the in-frame clones, and not every one. The profile shows over 15,000 clones, 70% to 80% of them singletons. Sequencing input: CD8+ T cells sorted from blood. Receptor source: an adult with rheumatoid arthritis.

V and J are TRBV14 and TRBJ2-2, with a tentative D call TRBD2 (5 bases). The V end lost 0 bases, the J end lost 5 bases, and 16 bases lay between the germline ends. This CDR3 comprises 17 residues. Germline V lookup: CDR1 SGHDN, CDR2 FVKESK. CDR3 bases: TGTGCCAGCAGCCAAGATACTTTCTTGCCGGGAACCGGGGAGCTGTTTTTT. Protein: CASSQDTFLPGTGELFF. Full variable domain (outside the CDR3, taken from reference TRBV14 and TRBJ2-2): EAGVTQFPSHSVIEKGQTVTLRCDPISGHDNLYWYRRVMGKEIKFLLHFVKESKQDESGMPNNRFLAERTGGTYSTLKVQPAELEDSGVYFCASSQDTFLPGTGELFFGEGSRLTVL.

This chain connects TRBV15 to TRBJ2-1; 10 bases match TRBD2. Germline CDR1 reads LNHNV; CDR2 reads YYDKDF (reference sequence). With V trimmed by 5 bases and J by 6 bases, 10 bases remained unmatched. The CDR3 runs to 16 residues. CDR3 loop: CATSPQPGLASNEQFF. CDR3 DNA: TGTGCCACCAGCCCGCAACCGGGACTAGCGAGCAATGAGCAGTTCTTC.

The chain joins TRBV6-6 to TRBJ1-5, with D uncertain. Between the trimmed V and J ends, which lost 5 bases and 1 base, there was a span of 6 bases. Germline V gene data show CDR1 as MNHNY and CDR2 as SVGAGI (reference sequence). The CDR3 is 13 residues long. The CDR3 region is CASSDLSNQPQHF. The DNA of the CDR3 is TGTGCCAGCAGTGATTTAAGCAATCAGCCCCAGCATTTT.

The chain combines TRBV30 with TRBJ1-1; TRBD1 aligns across 7 bases. The germline gives CDR1 GTSNPN, CDR2 SVGIG (reference sequence). Germline trimming cut 2 bases from V and 1 base from J; bases unmatched to any gene: 7. This CDR3 is built from 15 residues. The CDR3 protein is CAWSTRQGTNTEAFF. CDR3 sequence (DNA): TGTGCCTGGAGTACCCGACAGGGTACGAACACTGAAGCTTTCTTT.

This clone was recorded once. The rearrangement joins TRBV13 to TRBJ2-1, with TRBD1 matching 7 bases. This CDR3 is 14 amino acids long. Looked up from germline, CDR1 is PRHDT and CDR2 is FYEKMQ (reference sequence). J gave up 3 bases and V 7 bases, and 6 bases lay outside the gene matches. CDR3 region: CASTHSGGYNEQFF. CDR3 coding DNA: TGTGCCAGCACCCATTCAGGGGGCTACAATGAGCAGTTCTTC.